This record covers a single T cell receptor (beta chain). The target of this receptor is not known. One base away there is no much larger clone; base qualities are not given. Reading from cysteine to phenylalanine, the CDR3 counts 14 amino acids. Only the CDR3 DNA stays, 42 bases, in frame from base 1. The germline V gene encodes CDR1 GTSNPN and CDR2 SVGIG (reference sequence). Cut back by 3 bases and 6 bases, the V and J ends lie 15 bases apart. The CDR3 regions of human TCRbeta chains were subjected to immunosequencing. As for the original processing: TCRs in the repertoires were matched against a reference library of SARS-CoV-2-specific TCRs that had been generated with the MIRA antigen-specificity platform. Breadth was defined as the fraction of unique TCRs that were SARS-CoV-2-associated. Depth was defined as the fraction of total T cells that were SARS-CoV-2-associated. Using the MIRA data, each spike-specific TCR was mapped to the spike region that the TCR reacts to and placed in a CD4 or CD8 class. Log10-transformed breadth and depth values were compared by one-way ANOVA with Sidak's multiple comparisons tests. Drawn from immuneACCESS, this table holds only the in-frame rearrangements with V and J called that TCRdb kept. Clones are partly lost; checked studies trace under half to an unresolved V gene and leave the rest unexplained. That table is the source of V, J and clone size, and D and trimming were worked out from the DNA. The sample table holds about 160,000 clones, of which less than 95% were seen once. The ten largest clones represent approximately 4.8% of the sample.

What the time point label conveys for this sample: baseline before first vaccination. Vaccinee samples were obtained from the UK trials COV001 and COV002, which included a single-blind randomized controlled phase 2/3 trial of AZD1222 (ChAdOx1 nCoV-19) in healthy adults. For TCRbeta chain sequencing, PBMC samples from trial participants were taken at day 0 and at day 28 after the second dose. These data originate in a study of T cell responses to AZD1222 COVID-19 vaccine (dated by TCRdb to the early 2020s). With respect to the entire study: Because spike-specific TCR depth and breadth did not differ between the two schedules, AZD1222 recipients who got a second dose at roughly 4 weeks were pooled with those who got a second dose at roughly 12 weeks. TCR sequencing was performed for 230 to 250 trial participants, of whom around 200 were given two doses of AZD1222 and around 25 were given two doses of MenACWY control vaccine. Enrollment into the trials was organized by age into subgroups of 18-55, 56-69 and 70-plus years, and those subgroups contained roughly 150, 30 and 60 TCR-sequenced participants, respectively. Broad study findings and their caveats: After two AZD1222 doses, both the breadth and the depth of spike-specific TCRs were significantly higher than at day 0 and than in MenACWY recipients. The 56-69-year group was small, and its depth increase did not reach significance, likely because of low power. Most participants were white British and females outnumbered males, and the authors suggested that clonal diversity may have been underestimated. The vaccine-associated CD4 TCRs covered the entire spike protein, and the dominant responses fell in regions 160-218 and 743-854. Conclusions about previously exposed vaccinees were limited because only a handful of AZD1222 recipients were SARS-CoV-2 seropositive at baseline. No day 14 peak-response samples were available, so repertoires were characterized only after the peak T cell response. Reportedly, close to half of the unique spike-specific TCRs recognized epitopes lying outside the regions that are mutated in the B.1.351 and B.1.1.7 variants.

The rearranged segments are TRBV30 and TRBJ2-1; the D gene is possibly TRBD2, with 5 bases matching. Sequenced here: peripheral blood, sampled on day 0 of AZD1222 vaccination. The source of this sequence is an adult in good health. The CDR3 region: CAWRANGIFNEQFF. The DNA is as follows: TGTGCCTGGAGAGCTAACGGGATCTTCAATGAGCAGTTCTTC.